This T cell receptor beta chain is drawn from a study of CD8 T cells in ankylosing spondylitis. Study-level findings and limits: Blood from ankylosing spondylitis patients appeared to carry a characteristic roughly 8-variant TCR beta motif. The authors found the disease-linked clones to be CD8+ and relatively rare in peripheral blood.

This CDR3 has 16 residues. V gave up 0 bases and J gave up 7 bases, with 19 bases separating them. The germline gives CDR1 LGHNA, CDR2 YNFKEQ. In its sample, this clonotype was seen many times. Its target is not known. Libraries of TCR beta came from quantitative 5'-RACE with molecular barcodes. From the 5' RACE reads, TCRdb called clonotypes with MiXCR, one entry per CDR3 protein. The data show about 510,000 distinct CDR3 sequences, with about 5.7% seen just once and roughly 3.3% held by the top ten. This TCR was recovered from a male donor with ankylosing spondylitis. Material for sequencing was blood, either unsorted or a sorted T cell fraction (not recorded which). The J gene is TRBJ2-7, the V gene TRBV4-2; no clear D. The DNA of the CDR3 is TGTGCCAGCAGCCAAGAAGGGTCCCGACCCGCATGGGAGCAGTACTTC. Amino acid sequence: CASSQEGSRPAWEQYF.